Listed here are 21 T cell receptor beta chains from one sample, sequenced in a study of cytotoxic CD8 clonotypes in ibrutinib-treated CLL. Data came from immunoSEQ multiplex PCR; TCRdb stores just in-frame clones and leaves some out. In the table there are around 310,000 clones, roughly 80% of which are singletons. This specimen was PBMCs, taken before ibrutinib treatment. These receptors came from a human donor with chronic lymphocytic leukemia.

This chain joins TRBV29-1 and TRBJ2-5; maybe TRBD1 (5 bases). Germline V CDR1 and CDR2: SQVTM, ANQGSEA. V lost 5 bases to trimming and J lost 9 bases, with 13 bases between them. The CDR3 is 11 residues long. Here the CDR3 reads CSVHGLGAQYF. CDR3 nucleotide sequence: TGCAGCGTTCATGGGTTAGGGGCCCAGTACTTC.

This clone was counted between two and nine times. The chain is built from TRBV7-8 and TRBJ1-2, with D hard to call. V gave up 1 base and J gave up 5 bases, with 8 bases separating them. The V gene's germline CDR1 is SGHVS and CDR2 FQNEAQ. CDR3 length: 13 amino acids. CDR3 sequence (DNA): TGTGCCAGCAGCTTAGGAGCAGGATATGGCTACACCTTC. Translated: CASSLGAGYGYTF.

The V gene is TRBV30, the J gene TRBJ1-4; maybe TRBD1 (5 bases). The CDR3 contains 15 residues. Trimming shortened V by 3 bases and J by 7 bases, and 18 bases separated the two germline ends. Per the germline V gene, CDR1 is GTSNPN and CDR2 is SVGIG (reference sequence). DNA for the CDR3: TGTGCCTGGAGGGACACAAGAGGGGACGGTGAAAAACTGTTTTTT. Its protein product is CAWRDTRGDGEKLFF.

This rearrangement joins TRBV9 to TRBJ1-2; D not certain. The CDR3 length is 15 residues. Germline CDR1 SGDLS, CDR2 YYNGEE. Trimming cost V 0 bases and J 6 bases, with 15 bases left between them. In DNA, the CDR3 is TGTGCCAGCAGCGTAGTAGGTGGACCTCCCGATGGCTACACCTTC. It codes for CASSVVGGPPDGYTF. Drawing the rest from reference TRBV9 and TRBJ1-2, the complete variable domain is DSGVTQTPKHLITATGQRVTLRCSPRSGDLSVYWYQQSLDQGLQFLIQYYNGEERAKGNILERFSAQQFPDLHSELNLSSLELGDSALYFCASSVVGGPPDGYTFGSGTRLTVV.

The genes are TRBV4-2 and TRBJ2-4, with 11 bases aligning to TRBD2. From germline, CDR1 is LGHNA and CDR2 YNFKEQ. J was trimmed by 6 bases and V by 1 base; bases with no gene match: 2. The CDR3 is 15 amino acids. The CDR3 sequence is CASSQGLAGRNIQYF. The CDR3 region has the DNA TGTGCCAGCAGCCAAGGACTAGCGGGGCGAAACATTCAGTACTTC.

Only a few counts were recorded for this clone. V gene TRBV7-9 combines with J gene TRBJ2-6; D is undetermined. The V gene's germline CDR1 is SEHNR and CDR2 FQNEAQ (reference sequence). The length of the CDR3 is 17 residues. With 1 base removed from V and 4 bases from J, the gap between germline ends came to 14 bases. Here the CDR3 DNA reads TGTGCCAGCAGCTTAGACGTTCAGATTGCCGGGGCCAACGTCCTGACTTTC. Amino acids: CASSLDVQIAGANVLTF. The whole variable domain, filled in from reference TRBV7-9 and TRBJ2-6, reads DTGVSQNPRHKITKRGQNVTFRCDPISEHNRLYWYRQTLGQGPEFLTYFQNEAQLEKSRLLSDRFSAERPKGSFSTLEIQRTEQGDSAMYLCASSLDVQIAGANVLTFGAGSRLTVL.

The chain recombines TRBV6-5 with TRBJ2-1; D may be TRBD2 (6 bases). The ends were cut back, 7 bases at V and 7 bases at J, with 20 bases in the middle. The germline CDR1 and CDR2 sequences are MNHEY and SVGAGI. CDR3 size: 15 residues. CDR3 DNA: TGTGCCAGCAACCCCGTAGGTTGGGCGGGGAATGAGCAGTTCTTC. The encoded protein is CASNPVGWAGNEQFF.

The chain joins TRBV28 to TRBJ2-7; tentatively, D is TRBD1 (5 bases). Germline assignment: CDR1 MDHEN and CDR2 SYDVKM. The CDR3 loop spans 16 amino acids. The V end was cut by 5 bases, the J end by 2 bases, with 19 bases between. The CDR3 loop is CASSLIQGRGTYEQYF. The CDR3 nucleotides are TGTGCCAGCAGTCTGATTCAGGGAAGGGGAACCTACGAGCAGTACTTC.

The chain recombines TRBV7-9 with TRBJ1-3, with TRBD1 matching 9 bases. This CDR3 is built from 15 residues. The germline CDR1 and CDR2 sequences are SEHNR and FQNEAQ (reference sequence). V gave up 6 bases and J gave up 0 bases; unmatched junction bases: 3. The CDR3 here is CASRRTGVSGNTIYF. DNA for the CDR3: TGTGCCAGCAGAAGGACAGGGGTCTCTGGAAACACCATATATTTT.

V is TRBV6-5 and J is TRBJ2-5; 9 bases are a match to TRBD1. The CDR3 consists of 14 residues. Trimming cost V 0 bases and J 4 bases; bases outside gene matches: 0. CDR1 and CDR2 (germline): MNHEY, SVGAGI. The CDR3 sequence is CASSYSTGGETQYF. CDR3 nucleotide sequence: TGTGCCAGCAGTTACTCGACAGGGGGAGAGACCCAGTACTTC.

J is TRBJ1-1 and V is TRBV29-1; D might be TRBD1 (5 bases). This CDR3 has 13 amino acids. Germline V gene data show CDR1 as SQVTM and CDR2 as ANQGSEA. V lost 1 base, J lost 5 bases, and 11 bases lay in between. CDR3 sequence: CSVEAGGGTEAFF. CDR3 nucleotide sequence: TGCAGCGTTGAAGCCGGGGGTGGGACTGAAGCTTTCTTT.

The rearrangement uses TRBV28 and TRBJ2-7; TRBD2 matches 8 bases. Germline-derived CDR1 and CDR2 are MDHEN and SYDVKM. CDR3 length: 15 amino acids. The V gene end was trimmed by 3 bases and the J gene end by 4 bases; junction bases not matched to a gene: 8. This CDR3 reads CASSLPPSGPYEQYF. For the CDR3, the DNA is TGTGCCAGCAGTTTGCCCCCTAGCGGGCCATACGAGCAGTACTTC.

V gene TRBV7-2 combines with J gene TRBJ2-1, with TRBD2 matching over 7 bases. The CDR3 length is 16 residues. V was clipped by 1 base and J by 8 bases; unmatched bases: 11. Germline V lookup: CDR1 SGHTA, CDR2 FQGNSA. CDR3 region: CASSLGGWGGSYEQFF. CDR3 DNA sequence: TGTGCCAGCAGCTTAGGCGGGTGGGGCGGGAGTTATGAGCAGTTCTTC.

The chain has TRBV7-3 and TRBJ1-2; unclear D gene. CDR3 length equals 16 residues. V lost 1 base to trimming and J lost 8 bases, with 20 bases between them. Germline lookup yields CDR1 SGHTA and CDR2 FQGTGA. In DNA form, the CDR3 reads TGTGCCAGCAGCTTAAGTCCAGGCCCCGAGGGAGAGGGCTACACCTTC. Protein sequence: CASSLSPGPEGEGYTF.

The V call is TRBV7-7, the J call TRBJ2-1, with no clear D. The V end lost 1 base, the J end lost 5 bases, and 6 bases lay between the germline ends. This CDR3 is built from 13 residues. CDR1 and CDR2 from the germline V gene are SSHAT and FNYEAQ (reference sequence). The CDR3, as DNA: TGTGCCAGCAGCTTAGGCAAGCACAATGAGCAGTTCTTC. The encoded protein is CASSLGKHNEQFF.

The gene calls are TRBV7-9 and TRBJ2-1, with no clear D. Germline CDR1 SEHNR, CDR2 FQNEAQ (reference sequence). Trimming pared 2 bases from V and 6 bases from J, leaving 5 bases between. This CDR3 region has 12 residues. For the CDR3, the DNA is TGTGCCAGCAGCTTATCAGTCAATGAGCAGTTCTTC. As protein: CASSLSVNEQFF.

A few counts support this clone. The chain's CDR3 is CASKVSGASYEQYF. The CDR3 region has the DNA TGTGCCAGCAAGGTTAGCGGGGCCTCCTACGAGCAGTACTTC. The chain couples TRBV6-5 to TRBJ2-7; 8 nucleotides align to TRBD2. In germline, CDR1 is MNHEY, CDR2 SVGAGI. CDR3 length equals 14 residues. V was clipped by 7 bases and J by 0 bases; unmatched bases: 5.

This clone was seen a few times. DNA for the CDR3: TGCGCCAGCATGGAGCGGGGCACAGATACGCAGTATTTT. Translation gives CASMERGTDTQYF. V is TRBV5-1 and J is TRBJ2-3, with D possibly being TRBD2 (6 bases). The germline V and J ends were trimmed by 6 bases and 1 base, with 9 bases remaining between them. Germline V gene data show CDR1 as SGHRS and CDR2 as YFSETQ. CDR3 size: 13 residues.

This chain connects TRBV30 to TRBJ1-4; D not resolved. Per germline, CDR1 GTSNPN and CDR2 SVGIG (reference sequence). V lost 0 bases and J lost 8, with 10 bases in between. CDR3 length: 13 residues. CDR3 residues: CAWSVRGGEKLFF. CDR3 bases: TGTGCCTGGAGTGTTCGGGGTGGCGAAAAACTGTTTTTT.

This chain connects TRBV27 to TRBJ2-3, with 10 bases lining up with TRBD2. The CDR3 loop spans 18 amino acids. Germline CDR1 MNHEY, CDR2 SMNVEV (reference sequence). Germline trimming cut 2 bases from V and 0 bases from J; bases unmatched to any gene: 8. The CDR3 loop reads CASSLMGLAQISTDTQYF. The CDR3 nucleotides are TGTGCCAGCAGTTTAATGGGACTAGCGCAAATCAGCACAGATACGCAGTATTTT.

The chain has TRBV2 and TRBJ1-5, with 10 bases identical to TRBD1. The germline V gene encodes CDR1 SNHLY and CDR2 FYNNEI. Unmatched junction bases numbered 3, after V lost 8 bases and J lost 5 bases. The CDR3 length is 13 residues. The CDR3 nucleotides read TGTGCCAGCGCCGGGACAGGGGATCAGCCCCAGCATTTT. It yields the protein CASAGTGDQPQHF.